This T cell receptor (beta chain) was retrieved from a study of OX40 agonist ivuxolimab in advanced cancers. The wider study: Age averaged 60 years (range roughly 20 to 90), and 80% to 90% were male. General study results and limits: Relative to CD4+ cells, CD8+ T cells on average had more expanded clones. At 0.1 to 3.0 mg/kg, clonal expansion of CD4+ and CD8+ blood T cells had occurred by week 6.

The CDR3 covers 16 residues. The germline V gene has CDR1 SGHRS and CDR2 YFSETQ. V was shortened by 4 bases and J by 0 bases, with 14 bases between the two germline ends. Clones were read by immunoSEQ multiplex PCR, and TCRdb kept only the in-frame ones, dropping some. The sample records approximately 69,000 clones, approximately 84% being singletons. Enrollment shut out patients with autoimmune disease history or systemic immunosuppression. With respect to this clone: The antigen is not known.

The receptor's source is an adult with an advanced solid tumor such as melanoma, head and neck, liver or kidney cancer. The chain has TRBV5-1 and TRBJ2-1, with D possibly TRBD2 on 6 matching bases. The sequencing here drew on CD4+ or CD8+ T cells sorted from blood, taken in a trial of the OX40 agonist ivuxolimab. CDR3 protein: CASSTGVGSSYNEQFF. CDR3 sequence (DNA): TGCGCCAGCAGCACGGGGGTCGGGAGCTCCTACAATGAGCAGTTCTTC.